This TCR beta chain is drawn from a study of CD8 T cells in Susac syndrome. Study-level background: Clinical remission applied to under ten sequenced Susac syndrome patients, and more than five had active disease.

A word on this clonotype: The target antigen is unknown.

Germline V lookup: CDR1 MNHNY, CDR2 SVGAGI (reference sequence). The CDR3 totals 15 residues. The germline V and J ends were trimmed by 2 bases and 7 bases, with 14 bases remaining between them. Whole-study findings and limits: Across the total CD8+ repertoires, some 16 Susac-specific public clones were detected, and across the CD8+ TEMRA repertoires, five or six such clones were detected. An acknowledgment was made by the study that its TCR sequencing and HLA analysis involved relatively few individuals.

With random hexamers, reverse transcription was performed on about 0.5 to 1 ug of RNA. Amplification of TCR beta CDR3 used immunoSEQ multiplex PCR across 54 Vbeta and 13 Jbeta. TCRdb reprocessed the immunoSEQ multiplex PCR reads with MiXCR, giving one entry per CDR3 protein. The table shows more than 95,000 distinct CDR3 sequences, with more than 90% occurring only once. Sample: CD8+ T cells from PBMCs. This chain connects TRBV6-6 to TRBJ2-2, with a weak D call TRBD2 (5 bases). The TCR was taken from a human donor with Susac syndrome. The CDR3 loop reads CASSYVDSAIGELFF. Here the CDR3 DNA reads TGTGCCAGCAGTTACGTGGATAGCGCCATCGGGGAGCTGTTTTTT.